Described below is a single TCR beta chain sequence and its context. The authors ran the immunoSEQ assay, v3.0, at survey level. Libraries were prepared by immunoSEQ multiplex PCR; TCRdb keeps only in-frame clonotypes and omits some of them. This table holds under 30,000 clones, roughly three quarters found once. The data stem from a study of long-term antiretroviral therapy in people with HIV. Material: unsorted PBMCs, obtained 2.1 years after starting antiretroviral therapy. This sequence originates from a man aged 30 to 45 with HIV.

The DNA for the CDR3 is TGTGCCAGCAGTTTGGTGACCCCAGATACGCAGTATTTT. Its translation: CASSLVTPDTQYF. The chain has TRBV28 and TRBJ2-3; D gene uncertain. Per the germline V gene, CDR1 is MDHEN and CDR2 is SYDVKM. This CDR3 comprises 13 residues. Trimming shortened V by 3 bases and J by 4 bases, and 8 bases separated the two germline ends.